The T cell receptor beta chain described here comes from a study of regulatory T cells. The PCR used 52 TRBV and 13 TRBJ primers. Libraries were prepared by immunoSEQ multiplex PCR; TCRdb keeps only in-frame clonotypes and omits some of them. Of about 35,000 clones in the sample, around 91% were seen once. This CDR3 is 13 amino acids long. Germline V lookup: CDR1 MDHEN, CDR2 SYDVKM. Trimming removed 3 bases from V and 7 bases from J, with 12 bases in between. Study-wide points: In CD3G-deficient patients, conventional CD4+ T cells were enriched for hydrophobic CDR3 residues at positions 6 and 7.

Comments on this clone: Its antigen is unknown.

Sorting split CD4+ cells into CD25-high CD127-low Tregs and CD25-low CD127-high conventional T cells. The sample was conventional CD4+ T cells sorted from blood. The receptor was isolated from a person aged 18 to 35 with CD3G deficiency. The V gene is TRBV28, the J gene TRBJ1-1, with D possibly TRBD1 on 6 matching bases. CDR3 DNA sequence: TGTGCCAGCAGTTTCCTTTCACAGGGTGAAGCTTTCTTT. Amino acid sequence: CASSFLSQGEAFF. The full variable domain, with the rest looked up from reference TRBV28 and TRBJ1-1, is DVKVTQSSRYLVKRTGEKVFLECVQDMDHENMFWYRQDPGLGLRLIYFSYDVKMKEKGDIPEGYSVSREKKERFSLILESASTNQTSMYLCASSFLSQGEAFFGQGTRLTVV.